This TCR beta chain was captured by sequencing in a study of cytotoxic CD8 clonotypes in ibrutinib-treated CLL. Broader study findings: In comparison with age-matched healthy donors, baseline clonality was higher and tracked circulating CD8+ T-cell counts.

Note on this clone: Its antigen is not identified.

Only in-frame clones appear in the TCRdb table, and some are missing; sequencing was by immunoSEQ multiplex PCR. Of 12,000 or so clones listed, 65% to 85% were seen once; the top ten hold 20% to 25%. The clonotype originates from a human donor with chronic lymphocytic leukemia. The input for sequencing was PBMCs, taken at disease progression, from a patient treated with ibrutinib.

The CDR3 DNA is TGTGCCAGTAGTAAGGACCACTCCAATCAGCCCCAGCATTTT. Its protein is CASSKDHSNQPQHF. The V gene is TRBV19, the J gene TRBJ1-5; D remains unclear. Germline CDR1 LNHDA, CDR2 SQIVND (reference sequence). CDR3 length: 14 residues. The V end lost 4 bases, the J end lost 3 bases, and 10 bases lay between the germline ends. Full variable domain (outside the CDR3, taken from reference TRBV19 and TRBJ1-5): DGGITQSPKYLFRKEGQNVTLSCEQNLNHDAMYWYRQDPGQGLRLIYYSQIVNDFQKGDIAEGYSVSREKKESFPLTVTSAQKNPTAFYLCASSKDHSNQPQHFGDGTRLSIL.